One sample yielded the 19 T cell receptor beta chains listed below, sequenced in a study of CD8+CD57+ T cells in acquired aplastic anemia. CDR3 and TCR beta VDJ profiling relied on genomic DNA as the template. TCRdb redid the calling of the reads with MiXCR, one entry per CDR3 protein. The sample holds approximately 180,000 distinct CDR3 sequences, about three fifths seen once. The patients chosen for sequencing had shown expansion of CD8+CD57+ cells (detected by flow cytometry). Sequenced input: sorted CD4+, CD8+, or CD8+CD57+ T cells (not recorded which) from PBMCs. These receptors came from a human donor with aplastic anemia.

In the case of this clonotype: Mismatch with germline at one junction end may stem from a read error. This chain connects TRBV7-9 to TRBJ2-1; possibly TRBD1 for D (5 bases). CDR3 length: 8 residues. CDR1 SEHNR and CDR2 FQNEAQ come from the germline V gene (reference sequence). CDR3 sequence (DNA): TGTGCCAGCAGCTCGGACATCTTC. Translating it yields CASSSDIF.

Many counts were recorded for this clonotype. CDR3 in amino acids: CASSYFPGQGSYNSPLHF. CDR3 coding DNA: TGTGCCAGCAGTTATTTTCCGGGACAGGGCTCCTATAATTCACCCCTCCACTTT. The rearrangement links TRBV6-5 to TRBJ1-6, with 9 bases lining up with TRBD1. J gave up 0 bases and V 3 bases, and 6 bases lay outside the gene matches. The CDR3 is 18 residues long. Germline V gives CDR1 MNHEY, CDR2 SVGAGI.

V is TRBV20-1 and J is TRBJ2-7, with D unresolved. V was cut by 6 bases and J by 4 bases, with 16 bases left in between. Germline values: CDR1 DFQATT, CDR2 SNEGSKA (reference sequence). CDR3 length: 13 residues. CDR3 nucleotide sequence: TGCAGTGCCCAGAGGACCAGTCCTTACGAGCAGTACTTC. Protein sequence: CSAQRTSPYEQYF.

This chain links TRBV10-3 with TRBJ2-1; D is possibly TRBD1 (6 bases). The CDR3 sequence is 13 residues long. From germline, CDR1 is ENHRY and CDR2 SYGVKD. V was shortened by 3 bases and J by 5 bases, with 8 bases between the two germline ends. Here the CDR3 reads CAISDRTDNEQFF. The DNA of the CDR3 is TGTGCCATCAGTGACCGGACAGACAATGAGCAGTTCTTC.

The CDR3: CASSLFPRETQYF. The CDR3 coding sequence is TGTGCCAGCAGTTTATTTCCCCGGGAGACCCAGTACTTC. The rearrangement uses TRBV12-3 or TRBV12-4 and TRBJ2-5, with D hard to call. V shed 2 bases and J shed 5 bases, with 9 bases lying between them. The CDR3 extends over 13 amino acids.

This clonotype was counted between two and nine times. This sequence joins TRBV2 and TRBJ1-1; 7 bases are a match to TRBD1. The germline V gene has CDR1 SNHLY and CDR2 FYNNEI. CDR3 length: 14 residues. J gave up 7 bases and V 6 bases, and 11 bases lay outside the gene matches. The CDR3 bases are TGTGCCAGCAGAGCGACAGGGTGGGAAGGTGAAGCTTTCTTT. It translates to CASRATGWEGEAFF.

The sample holds a few counts of this clonotype. This chain connects TRBV30 to TRBJ1-5; TRBD1 matches at 7 bases. V lost 2 bases, J lost 5 bases, and 9 bases stayed unmatched. There are 15 residues in the CDR3. Germline V gene data show CDR1 as GTSNPN and CDR2 as SVGIG (reference sequence). CDR3 coding DNA: TGTGCCTGGAGTTCTTTGGGGGACAGCTATCAGCCCCAGCATTTT. It codes for CAWSSLGDSYQPQHF.

V usage is TRBV20-1 and J usage is TRBJ2-7; 8 nucleotides match TRBD1. Germline assignment: CDR1 DFQATT and CDR2 SNEGSKA (reference sequence). There are 12 residues in the CDR3. Trimming took 6 bases from V and 2 from J; bases not matched to a gene: 3. The CDR3 sequence: CSARTGPYEQYF. CDR3 nucleotides: TGCAGTGCACGGACAGGGCCCTACGAGCAGTACTTC.

The chain carries TRBV29-1 and TRBJ2-7; weak D call: TRBD1 (5 bases). Germline V gives CDR1 SQVTM, CDR2 ANQGSEA. The CDR3 is 11 amino acids. V was trimmed by 3 bases and J by 5 bases, leaving 8 bases between them. The CDR3 region is CSVERQNEQYF. The CDR3 DNA follows: TGCAGCGTTGAGAGACAGAACGAGCAGTACTTC.

This clonotype was detected a few times. At one of its ends the junction is not consistent with the germline gene, which may arise from a read error. The CDR3 protein is CASRRLYTDTRYF. The CDR3, as DNA: TGTGCCAGCAGGCGACTATACACAGATACGCGGTATTTT. The genes are TRBV12-3 or TRBV12-4 and TRBJ2-3, with D maybe TRBD2 (5 bases). This CDR3 comprises 13 residues.

In this sample, this clonotype turned up many times. The rearrangement joins TRBV19 to TRBJ1-2; the D gene is possibly TRBD1 (5 bases). V was cut by 5 bases and J by 2 bases, with 12 bases left in between. The CDR3 sequence is 14 residues long. Per the germline V gene, CDR1 is LNHDA and CDR2 is SQIVND (reference sequence). CDR3 protein: CASSFRQNNYGYTF. DNA of the CDR3: TGTGCCAGTAGTTTCCGACAGAACAACTATGGCTACACCTTC.

This clonotype has only a few counts. This chain connects TRBV10-3 to TRBJ2-7; perhaps D is TRBD1 or TRBD2 (7 bases each). Trimming took 4 bases from V and 0 from J, leaving 19 bases between them. The length of the CDR3 is 17 residues. Germline CDR1 reads ENHRY; CDR2 reads SYGVKD. The CDR3: CAISAGGGPGISYEQYF. The CDR3 bases are TGTGCCATCAGTGCAGGGGGGGGCCCAGGGATCTCCTACGAGCAGTACTTC.

V is TRBV20-1 and J is TRBJ2-7, with 9 bases matching TRBD1. Trimming cost V 6 bases and J 5 bases; bases outside gene matches: 8. Germline V gene sequence: CDR1 DFQATT, CDR2 SNEGSKA (reference sequence). The CDR3 runs to 13 residues. CDR3 sequence: CSARGQGDNEQYF. The DNA for the CDR3 is TGCAGTGCCAGGGGACAGGGTGACAACGAGCAGTACTTC.

The V and J genes are TRBV11-2 and TRBJ2-5, with TRBD2 as a possible D gene (5 bases). V shed 1 base and J shed 5 bases, with 17 bases lying between them. The CDR3 length is 16 residues. The germline V gene encodes CDR1 SGHAT and CDR2 FQNNGV. Written as DNA, the CDR3 is TGTGCCAGCAGCTTAGCCGTCCCGTCGGGGTGGGAGACCCAGTACTTC. It specifies CASSLAVPSGWETQYF.

The rearrangement uses TRBV7-2 and TRBJ2-5; D remains ambiguous. This CDR3 comprises 13 residues. Germline V gives CDR1 SGHTA, CDR2 FQGNSA. V lost 5 bases and J 4 bases, leaving 11 bases between the germline ends. This CDR3 is CASSVGPRETQYF. The CDR3 DNA sequence: TGTGCCAGCAGCGTCGGCCCAAGAGAGACCCAGTACTTC. Using reference TRBV7-2 and TRBJ2-5 for the parts outside the CDR3, the full variable domain is GAGVSQSPSNKVTEKGKDVELRCDPISGHTALYWYRQSLGQGLEFLIYFQGNSAPDKSGLPSDRFSAERTGGSVSTLTIQRTQQEDSAVYLCASSVGPRETQYFGPGTRLLVL.

This clonotype was found a few times. A much larger clone lies one base from this, so it may be a read error. The rearrangement joins TRBV9 to TRBJ2-2; D remains unclear. The CDR3 is 14 residues long. CDR1 and CDR2 (germline): SGDLS, YYNGEE. V gave up 0 bases and J gave up 0 bases, with 3 bases separating them. As DNA, the CDR3 is TGTGCCAGCAGCGTAGGAACGAACACCGGGGAGCTGTTTTTT. It is translated as CASSVGTNTGELFF.

This sequence joins TRBV10-3 and TRBJ1-6; 9 nucleotides match TRBD1. Germline V gene data show CDR1 as ENHRY and CDR2 as SYGVKD. V was pared by 6 bases and J by 7 bases, with 4 bases of the junction left unmatched. This CDR3 has 14 amino acids. The CDR3 DNA is TGTGCCATCAGGACCGGGACAGGGAATTCACCCCTCCACTTT. This translates into CAIRTGTGNSPLHF.

Many counts were recorded for this clonotype. The chain links TRBV6-5 to TRBJ1-5; D unclear. CDR1 is MNHEY, CDR2 SVGAGI, per germline. V was shortened by 6 bases and J by 1 base, with 7 bases between the two germline ends. This CDR3 spans 13 amino acids. CDR3 residues: CASRGGSNQPQHF. The CDR3 nucleotides are TGTGCCAGCAGGGGCGGCAGCAATCAGCCCCAGCATTTT.

This clonotype was detected a few times. The chain carries TRBV7-9 and TRBJ2-7; 12 bases agree with TRBD2. The CDR3 loop spans 15 amino acids. The V segment lost 5 bases and the J segment 3 bases; nucleotides outside the gene matches: 5. CDR1 is SEHNR and CDR2 is FQNEAQ in the germline V gene (reference sequence). The CDR3 DNA reads as TGTGCCAGCAGCATAAGACTAGCGGGAGACTACGAGCAGTACTTC. Translation gives CASSIRLAGDYEQYF.